This TCR beta chain was recovered during a study of blood T cell repertoires in COVID-19. Looking at the study overall: The analysed material was cDNA or gDNA that came from T cells, B-cell-depleted T cells, or PBMCs.

Patients of the Seattle cohort, enrolled during active infection, were followed longitudinally. CDR1 is MNHEY, CDR2 SVGEGT, per germline. V shed 2 bases, J shed 5 bases, and the junction held 2 bases outside the gene matches. This CDR3 spans 14 amino acids. Measured with immunoSEQ multiplex PCR; TCRdb has only the in-frame clones, and not every one. The sample includes 90,000 or so clones, around nine tenths of them seen just once. What was sequenced was peripheral blood. This clonotype was obtained from a woman between 55 and 75 years old with COVID-19, enrolled during active disease. The rearrangement links TRBV6-2 or TRBV6-3 to TRBJ1-1; TRBD1 matches at 10 bases. In DNA form, the CDR3 reads TGTGCCAGCAGTTACGGGGGACAGGGGACTGAAGCTTTCTTT. This codes for CASSYGGQGTEAFF.